The rows below give T cell receptor beta chains drawn from one sample of a study of cytomegalovirus exposure and HLA in healthy donors. Assay: immunoSEQ multiplex PCR; the TCRdb copy retains only in-frame clones and omits some. The data contain about 190,000 clones, 80% to 85% of them singletons. The source material was PBMCs. The receptors were gathered from a woman aged 40 to 50 in good health and CMV-seronegative. Each CDR3 is given with its conserved first and last residue. Fields, in order: CDR3 length, V gene, clone size, J gene, D gene, CDR3 protein, CDR3 DNA. A D gene is named only where the DNA matches it firmly. Rows give clone size only sometimes, using once, few, many, or a class for an expanded clone.

16	TRBV27	once	TRBJ2-3	TRBD2	CASSPSGAGGTDTQYF	TGTGCCAGCAGTCCGTCGGGAGCGGGGGGCACAGATACGCAGTATTTT
13	TRBV2	-	TRBJ1-5	-	CASSGQQVRPQHF	TGTGCCAGCAGTGGACAGCAAGTTCGGCCCCAGCATTTT
14	TRBV19	-	TRBJ2-1	-	CASSLGGAYNEQFF	TGTGCCAGTAGTCTCGGGGGTGCCTACAATGAGCAGTTCTTC
15	TRBV5-8	-	TRBJ1-4	-	CASSLGAVINEKLFF	TGTGCCAGCAGCTTGGGAGCCGTGATTAATGAAAAACTGTTTTTT
17	TRBV27	once	TRBJ2-1	TRBD2	CASRNGIAGGSYNEQFF	TGTGCCAGCAGGAACGGTATAGCGGGAGGCTCCTACAATGAGCAGTTCTTC
12	TRBV29-1	-	TRBJ1-2	-	CSVEGTNYGYTF	TGCAGCGTTGAAGGGACAAACTATGGCTACACCTTC
15	TRBV5-1	-	TRBJ1-1	-	CASSIDMAANTEAFF	TGCGCCAGCAGCATCGATATGGCCGCGAACACTGAAGCTTTCTTT
14	TRBV2	once	TRBJ1-4	TRBD1	CASSGQGFLEKLFF	TGTGCCAGCAGTGGACAGGGATTTCTAGAAAAACTGTTTTTT
13	TRBV29-1	-	TRBJ1-2	-	CSVEDGGAYGYTF	TGCAGCGTTGAAGACGGGGGAGCCTATGGCTACACCTTC
14	TRBV10-3	few	TRBJ1-5	TRBD1	CAIKSDREDQPQHF	TGTGCCATCAAATCGGACAGGGAGGATCAGCCCCAGCATTTT
16	TRBV11-3	once	TRBJ1-1	-	CASSLDGLFRGTEAFF	TGTGCCAGCAGCTTGGATGGATTGTTTAGGGGCACTGAAGCTTTCTTT
14	TRBV5-4	-	TRBJ2-1	TRBD2	CASSLGASGNEQFF	TGTGCCAGCAGCTTAGGGGCTAGCGGGAATGAGCAGTTCTTC
14	TRBV18	-	TRBJ2-5	TRBD1	CASSPDRVQETQYF	TGTGCCAGCTCACCGGACAGGGTGCAAGAGACCCAGTACTTC
14	TRBV19	-	TRBJ1-1	-	CATKGEGRNTEAFF	TGTGCCACCAAAGGGGAGGGGCGAAACACTGAAGCTTTCTTT
13	TRBV6-5	-	TRBJ2-1	-	CASTGFIGNEQFF	TGTGCCAGCACAGGGTTCATCGGCAATGAGCAGTTCTTC
17	TRBV11-3	-	TRBJ2-5	TRBD2	CASSSLPGLADQETQYF	TGTGCCAGCAGCTCTTTACCGGGACTAGCAGACCAAGAGACCCAGTACTTC
15	TRBV23-1	-	TRBJ2-7	-	CASSPLGKRGGEQYF	TGCGCCAGCAGTCCCCTGGGGAAGAGAGGAGGCGAGCAGTACTTC
13	TRBV19	few	TRBJ1-3	TRBD1	CASATGGRNTIYF	TGTGCCAGTGCGACAGGGGGCCGAAACACCATATATTTT
11	TRBV20-1	-	TRBJ2-2	-	CSATTAGELFF	TGCAGTGCTACAACAGCCGGGGAGCTGTTTTTT
15	TRBV27	-	TRBJ2-7	TRBD1	CASSLQRGGRSEQYF	TGTGCCAGCAGTTTACAGAGAGGGGGCAGGTCCGAGCAGTACTTC